A single sample gave rise to the 4 T cell receptor beta chains below, sequenced in a study of cytomegalovirus exposure and HLA in healthy donors. Measured with immunoSEQ multiplex PCR; TCRdb has only the in-frame clones, and not every one. The sample consists of 60,000 to 90,000 clones, approximately 94% of them appearing once. The specimen sequenced was PBMCs. Receptors were obtained from a woman aged 18-29 years in good health and CMV-seronegative.

The rearrangement joins TRBV7-2 to TRBJ1-5, with 8 bases that match TRBD1. CDR1 is SGHTA, CDR2 FQGNSA, per germline. The ends lost 5 bases at V and 5 bases at J; junction bases unmatched: 5. The CDR3 spans 14 residues. In DNA form, the CDR3 reads TGTGCCAGCAGCAAGGACAGGGACTATCAGCCCCAGCATTTT. This translates into CASSKDRDYQPQHF.

The chain joins TRBV6-1 to TRBJ1-5, with 9 bases lining up with TRBD1. V trimming: 0 bases; J trimming: 0 bases; junction bases outside the gene matches: 15. CDR3 size: 21 residues. The V gene's germline CDR1 is MNHNS and CDR2 SASEGT. The CDR3 is CASSEALQTGQGVYSNQPQHF. The CDR3 DNA is TGTGCCAGCAGTGAAGCGCTTCAGACGGGACAGGGAGTTTATAGCAATCAGCCCCAGCATTTT.

This clone was recorded only once. This chain uses TRBV6-1 with TRBJ2-7; 12 bases agree with TRBD1. Trimming removed 1 base from V and 5 bases from J; junction bases left unmatched: 12. The CDR3 covers 18 residues. Germline CDR1 is MNHNS and CDR2 is SASEGT. CDR3 in amino acids: CASSEGDRGRFVVDEQYF. CDR3 bases: TGTGCCAGCAGTGAAGGGGACAGGGGGCGGTTCGTCGTGGACGAGCAGTACTTC.

In its sample, this clone was seen once. CDR3 sequence: CAWSGPGSGYTF. CDR3 DNA sequence: TGTGCCTGGAGTGGGCCAGGGTCGGGCTACACCTTC. V usage is TRBV30 and J usage is TRBJ1-2; TRBD1 is a possible D gene (5 bases). V gave up 1 base and J gave up 8 bases, with 11 bases separating them. Looked up from germline, CDR1 is GTSNPN and CDR2 is SVGIG (reference sequence). This CDR3 has 12 amino acids.